This is a list of T cell receptor beta chains from one sample in a study of CD8 T cells in ankylosing spondylitis. TCRdb reprocessed the 5' RACE reads via MiXCR and lists one record per CDR3 protein. The table has 15,000 to 20,000 distinct CDR3 sequences, around 8% seen once. Sequencing input: blood. The receptors were sampled from a male donor with ankylosing spondylitis or in good health (not recorded which). The CDR3 runs from the conserved cysteine through the conserved F or W. D genes are given only for firm matches. Size is omitted from some rows. Given values are once, few, many or a class for expanded clones.

v_call: TRBV3-1
clone_size: many
j_call: TRBJ2-5
d_call: .
cdr3_aa: CASSQDLAAQETQYF
cdr3_nt: TGTGCCAGCAGCCAAGATCTGGCAGCACAAGAGACCCAGTACTTC

v_call: TRBV12-3/TRBV12-4
clone_size: many
j_call: TRBJ1-5
d_call: .
cdr3_aa: CASSFYQGPPHF
cdr3_nt: TGTGCCAGCAGTTTTTACCAGGGGCCGCCGCATTTT

v_call: TRBV20-1
clone_size: .
j_call: TRBJ1-1
d_call: .
cdr3_aa: CSARKDSSDTEAFF
cdr3_nt: TGCAGTGCTAGAAAGGACAGTTCAGACACTGAAGCTTTCTTT

v_call: TRBV7-9
clone_size: few
j_call: TRBJ2-5
d_call: .
cdr3_aa: CASSSKEETQYF
cdr3_nt: TGTGCCAGCAGCTCCAAGGAAGAGACCCAGTACTTC

v_call: TRBV20-1
clone_size: many
j_call: TRBJ2-1
d_call: TRBD2
cdr3_aa: CSARAPVAGVGEQFF
cdr3_nt: TGCAGTGCTAGGGCCCCGGTTGCGGGAGTAGGTGAGCAGTTCTTC

v_call: TRBV20-1
clone_size: many
j_call: TRBJ2-5
d_call: TRBD1
cdr3_aa: CSARSGQGRAETQYF
cdr3_nt: TGCAGTGCTAGAAGTGGACAGGGTCGGGCTGAGACCCAGTACTTC

v_call: TRBV28
clone_size: .
j_call: TRBJ2-6
d_call: TRBD1
cdr3_aa: CASRGQGRANVLTF
cdr3_nt: TGTGCCAGCAGAGGACAGGGGCGGGCCAACGTCCTGACTTTC

v_call: TRBV3-1
clone_size: .
j_call: TRBJ2-5
d_call: TRBD2
cdr3_aa: CASSQDKVAGSTRTQYF
cdr3_nt: TGTGCCAGCAGCCAAGATAAGGTAGCGGGCTCAACGCGGACCCAGTACTTC

v_call: TRBV28
clone_size: many
j_call: TRBJ2-4
d_call: .
cdr3_aa: CASRGVAKNIQYF
cdr3_nt: TGTGCCAGCAGAGGGGTCGCCAAAAACATTCAGTACTTC

v_call: TRBV28
clone_size: .
j_call: TRBJ2-4
d_call: TRBD2
cdr3_aa: CASRPAASGGQNIQYF
cdr3_nt: TGTGCCAGCAGGCCGGCGGCTAGCGGGGGTCAGAACATTCAGTACTTC

v_call: TRBV23-1
clone_size: few
j_call: TRBJ2-7
d_call: TRBD1
cdr3_aa: CASRGQGLSPSSSYEQYF
cdr3_nt: TGCGCCAGCCGCGGACAGGGCCTGTCTCCTTCCAGCTCCTACGAGCAGTACTTC

v_call: TRBV12-3/TRBV12-4
clone_size: few
j_call: TRBJ2-7
d_call: TRBD2
cdr3_aa: CASSVLAGPYEQYF
cdr3_nt: TGTGCCAGCAGTGTACTAGCGGGGCCCTACGAGCAGTACTTC

v_call: TRBV7-2
clone_size: many
j_call: TRBJ2-5
d_call: TRBD2
cdr3_aa: CASSLAPLAGGAETQYF
cdr3_nt: TGTGCCAGCAGCTTAGCCCCACTAGCGGGGGGTGCTGAGACCCAGTACTTC

v_call: TRBV12-3/TRBV12-4
clone_size: many
j_call: TRBJ2-2
d_call: .
cdr3_aa: CASSLGSDTGELFF
cdr3_nt: TGTGCCAGCAGTTTAGGTAGCGACACCGGGGAGCTGTTTTTT

v_call: TRBV5-6
clone_size: many
j_call: TRBJ2-1
d_call: TRBD2
cdr3_aa: CASRSSGDYNEQFF
cdr3_nt: TGTGCCAGCAGATCGAGCGGGGACTACAATGAGCAGTTCTTC

v_call: TRBV20-1
clone_size: .
j_call: TRBJ1-1
d_call: TRBD1
cdr3_aa: CSAREGGRGPTEAFF
cdr3_nt: TGCAGTGCTAGAGAAGGGGGCAGGGGGCCCACTGAAGCTTTCTTT

v_call: TRBV29-1
clone_size: few
j_call: TRBJ2-5
d_call: TRBD2
cdr3_aa: CSVVLAGVETQYF
cdr3_nt: TGCAGCGTTGTACTAGCGGGAGTCGAGACCCAGTACTTC

v_call: TRBV7-2
clone_size: many
j_call: TRBJ1-5
d_call: .
cdr3_aa: CASSLESSVRNQPQHF
cdr3_nt: TGTGCCAGCAGCTTAGAATCGTCGGTTCGGAATCAGCCCCAGCATTTT

v_call: TRBV20-1
clone_size: few
j_call: TRBJ1-4
d_call: TRBD1
cdr3_aa: CSLDRGQGKLFF
cdr3_nt: TGCAGCCTTGACAGGGGCCAAGGAAAACTGTTTTTT

v_call: TRBV6-5
clone_size: few
j_call: TRBJ1-2
d_call: .
cdr3_aa: CASSYSRGRTYGYTF
cdr3_nt: TGTGCCAGCAGTTATTCCCGGGGGCGCACCTATGGCTACACCTTC

v_call: TRBV7-9
clone_size: .
j_call: TRBJ2-2
d_call: .
cdr3_aa: CASSLKRDVTGELFF
cdr3_nt: TGTGCCAGCAGCTTAAAAAGGGACGTCACCGGGGAGCTGTTTTTT

v_call: TRBV12-3/TRBV12-4
clone_size: .
j_call: TRBJ2-1
d_call: TRBD1
cdr3_aa: CASSLTGGFYNEQFF
cdr3_nt: TGTGCCAGCAGCCTAACAGGGGGATTCTACAATGAGCAGTTCTTC

v_call: TRBV6-2/TRBV6-3
clone_size: many
j_call: TRBJ2-3
d_call: .
cdr3_aa: CASSQGGRPDTQYF
cdr3_nt: TGTGCCAGCAGCCAGGGAGGTCGGCCAGATACGCAGTATTTT

v_call: TRBV7-8
clone_size: many
j_call: TRBJ2-5
d_call: .
cdr3_aa: CASSRLRGPETQYF
cdr3_nt: TGTGCCAGCAGCAGACTTAGAGGGCCGGAGACCCAGTACTTC

v_call: TRBV12-3/TRBV12-4
clone_size: many
j_call: TRBJ2-7
d_call: .
cdr3_aa: CASSLRQYEQYF
cdr3_nt: TGTGCCAGCAGTCTCAGACAGTACGAGCAGTACTTC

v_call: TRBV28
clone_size: .
j_call: TRBJ2-7
d_call: TRBD1
cdr3_aa: CASSRTGLTYEQYF
cdr3_nt: TGTGCCAGCAGTCGGACAGGGCTAACCTACGAGCAGTACTTC

v_call: TRBV5-1
clone_size: many
j_call: TRBJ2-1
d_call: TRBD2
cdr3_aa: CASSRGTSGEQFF
cdr3_nt: TGCGCCAGCAGCCGAGGGACTAGCGGGGAGCAGTTCTTC

v_call: TRBV29-1
clone_size: many
j_call: TRBJ2-5
d_call: TRBD2
cdr3_aa: CSVRRGNTPGETQYF
cdr3_nt: TGCAGCGTTCGGCGGGGGAATACACCCGGAGAGACCCAGTACTTC

v_call: TRBV20-1
clone_size: .
j_call: TRBJ2-7
d_call: TRBD2
cdr3_aa: CSARPSSGPYEQYF
cdr3_nt: TGCAGTGCTAGGCCATCTAGCGGCCCCTACGAGCAGTACTTC

v_call: TRBV12-3/TRBV12-4
clone_size: few
j_call: TRBJ1-3
d_call: TRBD1
cdr3_aa: CASGPGQGASTIYF
cdr3_nt: TGTGCCAGCGGCCCCGGACAGGGGGCAAGCACCATATATTTT

v_call: TRBV7-9
clone_size: many
j_call: TRBJ1-1
d_call: .
cdr3_aa: CASSLLVNTEAFF
cdr3_nt: TGTGCCAGCAGCTTATTGGTGAACACTGAAGCTTTCTTT

v_call: TRBV12-5
clone_size: few
j_call: TRBJ2-1
d_call: .
cdr3_aa: CASGLESGRIGNEQFF
cdr3_nt: TGTGCTAGTGGTCTTGAGTCAGGCCGGATAGGGAATGAGCAGTTCTTC

v_call: TRBV6-5
clone_size: .
j_call: TRBJ1-2
d_call: .
cdr3_aa: CASSKTVMYYGYTF
cdr3_nt: TGTGCCAGCAGTAAAACGGTCATGTACTATGGCTACACCTTC

v_call: TRBV30
clone_size: .
j_call: TRBJ1-2
d_call: TRBD1
cdr3_aa: CAWSTGVGGYTF
cdr3_nt: TGTGCCTGGAGTACAGGGGTTGGGGGCTACACCTTC

v_call: TRBV20-1
clone_size: .
j_call: TRBJ2-3
d_call: TRBD2
cdr3_aa: CSARGGLAPLIDTQYF
cdr3_nt: TGCAGTGCTAGAGGGGGACTAGCGCCACTAATCGATACGCAGTATTTT

v_call: TRBV12-3/TRBV12-4
clone_size: few
j_call: TRBJ2-7
d_call: TRBD2
cdr3_aa: CASSSGGRNRYEQYF
cdr3_nt: TGTGCCAGCAGTTCTGGCGGGAGGAACCGCTACGAGCAGTACTTC

v_call: TRBV6-2/TRBV6-3
clone_size: many
j_call: TRBJ2-3
d_call: TRBD2
cdr3_aa: CASSFPGLADTQYF
cdr3_nt: TGTGCCAGCAGTTTTCCCGGACTAGCGGATACGCAGTATTTT

v_call: TRBV12-3/TRBV12-4
clone_size: many
j_call: TRBJ2-3
d_call: TRBD2
cdr3_aa: CASVLAGTDTQYF
cdr3_nt: TGTGCCAGTGTACTAGCGGGAACAGATACGCAGTATTTT

v_call: TRBV12-3/TRBV12-4
clone_size: .
j_call: TRBJ2-2
d_call: TRBD2
cdr3_aa: CASSFRVGRAGELFF
cdr3_nt: TGTGCCAGCAGTTTTCGGGTCGGGAGGGCCGGGGAGCTGTTTTTT

v_call: TRBV7-9
clone_size: many
j_call: TRBJ2-6
d_call: .
cdr3_aa: CASSLSMYSGANVLTF
cdr3_nt: TGTGCCAGCAGCTTAAGTATGTACTCTGGGGCCAACGTCCTGACTTTC

v_call: TRBV12-2
clone_size: .
j_call: TRBJ2-1
d_call: .
cdr3_aa: CASKKADYYNEQFF
cdr3_nt: TGTGCAAGTAAAAAGGCGGACTACTACAATGAGCAGTTCTTC

v_call: TRBV7-2
clone_size: many
j_call: TRBJ1-1
d_call: .
cdr3_aa: CASTSLGITEAFF
cdr3_nt: TGTGCCAGCACCTCCTTAGGCATCACTGAAGCTTTCTTT

v_call: TRBV6-1
clone_size: few
j_call: TRBJ2-3
d_call: TRBD2
cdr3_aa: CASSEGTSVDTQYF
cdr3_nt: TGTGCCAGCAGTGAAGGGACTAGCGTAGATACGCAGTATTTT

v_call: TRBV12-3/TRBV12-4
clone_size: many
j_call: TRBJ2-3
d_call: .
cdr3_aa: CASSLVGDTQYF
cdr3_nt: TGTGCCAGCAGTTTAGTAGGGGATACGCAGTATTTT

v_call: TRBV7-2
clone_size: few
j_call: TRBJ2-3
d_call: .
cdr3_aa: CASSLRPSTDTQYF
cdr3_nt: TGTGCCAGCAGCCTGCGGCCTAGCACAGATACGCAGTATTTT

v_call: TRBV28
clone_size: many
j_call: TRBJ2-3
d_call: .
cdr3_aa: CASTIPGSTDTQYF
cdr3_nt: TGTGCCAGCACCATCCCAGGGAGCACAGATACGCAGTATTTT

v_call: TRBV12-3/TRBV12-4
clone_size: .
j_call: TRBJ2-3
d_call: .
cdr3_aa: CASSLGGTQYF
cdr3_nt: TGTGCCAGCAGTTTAGGTGGGACGCAGTATTTT

v_call: TRBV7-6
clone_size: many
j_call: TRBJ2-3
d_call: .
cdr3_aa: CASSSGGVSTDTQYF
cdr3_nt: TGTGCCAGCAGCTCAGGAGGTGTGAGCACAGATACGCAGTATTTT

v_call: TRBV10-3
clone_size: few
j_call: TRBJ1-4
d_call: .
cdr3_aa: CAIGNGGDEKLFF
cdr3_nt: TGTGCCATCGGCAATGGGGGTGATGAAAAACTGTTTTTT

v_call: TRBV20-1
clone_size: many
j_call: TRBJ2-1
d_call: .
cdr3_aa: CSARGRTFSNEQFF
cdr3_nt: TGCAGTGCTAGGGGGAGGACCTTCAGCAATGAGCAGTTCTTC

v_call: TRBV6-1
clone_size: many
j_call: TRBJ1-5
d_call: .
cdr3_aa: CASSENDGGTGLLKPQHF
cdr3_nt: TGTGCCAGCAGTGAAAACGACGGTGGTACGGGGCTCTTGAAGCCCCAGCATTTT

v_call: TRBV27
clone_size: many
j_call: TRBJ2-7
d_call: .
cdr3_aa: CASSGRLARYEQYF
cdr3_nt: TGTGCCAGCAGTGGCCGGCTAGCGCGGTACGAGCAGTACTTC

v_call: TRBV11-2
clone_size: .
j_call: TRBJ1-1
d_call: .
cdr3_aa: CASSQGGSSIPEAFF
cdr3_nt: TGTGCCAGCAGCCAGGGAGGGTCGTCGATTCCTGAAGCTTTCTTT

v_call: TRBV28
clone_size: many
j_call: TRBJ2-7
d_call: TRBD2
cdr3_aa: CASRNLAGVREQYF
cdr3_nt: TGTGCCAGCAGAAATCTAGCGGGAGTTCGCGAGCAGTACTTC

v_call: TRBV21-1
clone_size: many
j_call: TRBJ1-5
d_call: .
cdr3_aa: CASSNLWTVNQPQHF
cdr3_nt: TGTGCCAGCAGCAATTTGTGGACAGTCAATCAGCCCCAGCATTTT